A selection of T cell receptor beta chains follows, all from one sample in a study of blood T cell repertoires in COVID-19. Libraries were prepared by immunoSEQ multiplex PCR; TCRdb keeps only in-frame clonotypes and omits some of them. The repertoire holds 150,000 to 200,000 clones, 88% seen once, with approximately 4% in the top ten. Input material: peripheral blood. These receptors were obtained from a human donor in a cohort sampled during active COVID-19. Both conserved end residues are part of each CDR3. A D gene is named only where the DNA matches it firmly. Rows may omit the clone size; those that give it use once, few, many or a size class.

j_call clone_size v_call d_call cdr3_aa cdr3_nt
TRBJ2-7 - TRBV28 - CASIRERGNTYEQYF TGTGCCAGCATCCGGGAACGAGGGAACACCTACGAGCAGTACTTC
TRBJ2-7 - TRBV5-1 - CASSLVAATYEQYF TGCGCCAGCAGCTTGGTAGCAGCTACCTACGAGCAGTACTTC
TRBJ2-1 - TRBV25-1 TRBD1 CASRRQGAKDEQFF TGTGCCAGCCGACGACAGGGGGCTAAGGATGAGCAGTTCTTC
TRBJ1-2 - TRBV19 - CATVKTGTNYGYTF TGTGCCACCGTGAAGACGGGTACTAACTATGGCTACACCTTC
TRBJ2-3 - TRBV11-3 TRBD2 CASSPQGTSGDTQYF TGTGCCAGCAGCCCCCAAGGGACTAGCGGAGATACGCAGTATTTT
TRBJ2-1 - TRBV7-2 - CASSLLGVNEQFF TGTGCCAGCAGCCTCCTAGGCGTCAATGAGCAGTTCTTC
TRBJ1-1 - TRBV1 - CTSSQRGGNTEAFF TGCACCAGCAGCCAAAGGGGCGGAAACACTGAAGCTTTCTTT
TRBJ1-2 - TRBV5-6 TRBD1 CASSAGGAGGYTF TGTGCCAGCAGCGCAGGGGGCGCAGGGGGCTACACCTTC
TRBJ1-1 - TRBV19 TRBD1 CASIKDRGRTEAFF TGTGCCAGTATCAAGGACAGGGGGCGAACTGAAGCTTTCTTT
TRBJ1-1 - TRBV10-3 TRBD1 CAISAGTENTEAFF TGTGCCATCAGTGCGGGGACAGAGAACACTGAAGCTTTCTTT
TRBJ1-1 - TRBV5-1 - CASSLVGENTEAFF TGCGCCAGCAGCTTGGTGGGAGAAAACACTGAAGCTTTCTTT
TRBJ2-1 - TRBV20-1 - CSASGEGLYNEQFF TGCAGTGCTAGTGGTGAGGGCCTCTACAATGAGCAGTTCTTC
TRBJ2-2 few TRBV3-1/TRBV3-2 - CASSSRVTGELFF TGTGCCAGCAGCTCACGGGTCACCGGGGAGCTGTTTTTT
TRBJ2-7 - TRBV3-1/TRBV3-2 - CASSQIPRYEQYF TGTGCCAGCAGCCAAATCCCCCGGTACGAGCAGTACTTC
TRBJ2-5 - TRBV14 - CASSQFGGTQETQYF TGTGCCAGCAGCCAATTCGGCGGGACTCAAGAGACCCAGTACTTC
TRBJ2-1 - TRBV5-1 TRBD2 CASSPTSGGAGEQFF TGCGCCAGCAGCCCTACTAGCGGGGGGGCCGGTGAGCAGTTCTTC
TRBJ1-1 - TRBV28 - CASRIRAVTEAFF TGTGCCAGCAGAATCAGGGCGGTAACTGAAGCTTTCTTT
TRBJ2-5 - TRBV2 - CASSSEGPETQYF TGTGCCAGCAGCTCGGAGGGGCCAGAGACCCAGTACTTC
TRBJ2-7 few TRBV2 - CATSVQGEHEQYF TGTGCCACCTCGGTACAAGGGGAACACGAGCAGTACTTC
TRBJ2-5 - TRBV3-1/TRBV3-2 TRBD2 CASSQEGGRAQYF TGTGCCAGCAGCCAAGAGGGAGGGAGGGCCCAGTACTTC
TRBJ1-3 few TRBV7-2 - CASSWDDGRSGNTIYF TGTGCCAGCAGCTGGGACGACGGGAGGTCTGGAAACACCATATATTTT
TRBJ1-3 - TRBV5-1 - CASSVGGTGNTIYF TGCGCCAGCAGTGTCGGGGGAACGGGAAACACCATATATTTT
TRBJ2-1 - TRBV27 TRBD1 CASSLNVAGGNEQFF TGTGCCAGCAGTTTAAATGTGGCAGGGGGCAATGAGCAGTTCTTC
TRBJ2-2 - TRBV19 - CASSISSGLGELFF TGTGCCAGTAGTATCTCATCAGGGCTCGGGGAGCTGTTTTTT
TRBJ2-2 once TRBV9 TRBD2 CASSVEAGGPGELFF TGTGCCAGCAGCGTGGAAGCGGGAGGACCCGGGGAGCTGTTTTTT
TRBJ2-1 once TRBV6-4 TRBD2 CASSRTSVSSYNEQFF TGTGCCAGCAGTCGGACTAGCGTAAGCTCCTACAATGAGCAGTTCTTC
TRBJ1-1 - TRBV19 TRBD1 CASSTIRTGPNTEAFF TGTGCCAGTAGTACGATACGGACAGGACCGAACACTGAAGCTTTCTTT
TRBJ2-1 - TRBV27 - CASSLVGNYNEQFF TGTGCCAGCAGTTTAGTTGGCAACTACAATGAGCAGTTCTTC
TRBJ2-1 - TRBV7-6 TRBD2 CASSLVPGLAGGFGEYEQFF TGTGCCAGCAGCTTAGTTCCTGGACTAGCGGGAGGGTTCGGGGAATACGAGCAGTTCTTC
TRBJ2-5 - TRBV24-1 - CATSDGGRGETQYF TGTGCCACCAGTGATGGCGGCAGAGGAGAGACCCAGTACTTC
TRBJ2-5 - TRBV9 - CASSGGSRGAKETQYF TGTGCCAGCAGCGGAGGAAGTCGGGGGGCTAAAGAGACCCAGTACTTC
TRBJ1-3 - TRBV14 - CASSQQISSGNTIYF TGTGCCAGCAGCCAACAGATCAGCTCTGGAAACACCATATATTTT
TRBJ1-2 once TRBV28 - CASRKSAGNYGYTF TGTGCCAGCAGGAAGTCGGCAGGGAACTATGGCTACACCTTC
TRBJ2-5 - TRBV5-4 - CASSPGSASKETQYF TGTGCCAGCAGCCCGGGGTCAGCATCCAAAGAGACCCAGTACTTC
TRBJ2-5 - TRBV19 - CASSIRGGETQYF TGTGCCAGTAGTATTAGGGGGGGAGAGACCCAGTACTTC
TRBJ2-7 - TRBV7-8 - CASSRDRFTYEQYF TGTGCCAGCAGCCGAGACAGGTTCACCTACGAGCAGTACTTC
TRBJ2-3 - TRBV5-6 TRBD2 CASSLREDGGADTQYF TGTGCCAGCAGCTTAAGGGAGGACGGGGGGGCGGATACGCAGTATTTT
TRBJ2-7 once TRBV29-1 - CSVRDSYEQYF TGCAGCGTTAGAGACAGTTACGAGCAGTACTTC
TRBJ2-7 - TRBV6-6 TRBD1 CASSYTGTEISYEGYF TGTGCCAGCAGTTACACTGGGACAGAGATCTCCTACGAGGGGTACTTC
TRBJ1-1 - TRBV4-3 - CASSQSGYYTEAFF TGCGCCAGCAGCCAATCGGGGTATTACACTGAAGCTTTCTTT
TRBJ2-1 few TRBV4-2 TRBD2 CASSLRTSGGNEQFF TGTGCCAGCAGCCTTCGGACTAGCGGGGGGAATGAGCAGTTCTTC
TRBJ1-2 - TRBV6-5 TRBD1 CASHLQGSHGYTF TGTGCCAGCCATCTACAGGGGTCTCATGGCTACACCTTC
TRBJ2-3 - TRBV7-2 TRBD2 CASSFSGLAGNGVYF TGTGCCAGCAGCTTCTCGGGACTAGCGGGGAACGGGGTGTATTTT
TRBJ2-1 - TRBV5-1 TRBD2 CASSPGTSEYNEQFF TGCGCCAGCAGCCCCGGGACTAGCGAGTACAATGAGCAGTTCTTC
TRBJ1-6 - TRBV5-1 - CASSLAGNSPLHF TGCGCCAGCAGCTTGGCGGGTAATTCACCCCTCCACTTT
TRBJ2-7 - TRBV2 TRBD2 CASSPRTSGGEQYF TGTGCCAGCAGCCCCCGGACTAGCGGGGGCGAGCAGTACTTC
TRBJ2-3 - TRBV19 TRBD1 CAIPEGPGDRTITDTQYF TGTGCCATTCCTGAAGGGCCGGGGGACAGGACGATCACAGATACGCAGTATTTT
TRBJ2-3 - TRBV5-1 - CASSLRQSSTDTQYF TGCGCCAGCAGCTTAAGACAATCTAGCACAGATACGCAGTATTTT
TRBJ2-7 - TRBV2 TRBD2 CASSGGRALEQYF TGTGCCAGCAGTGGTGGGAGGGCCCTCGAGCAGTACTTC
TRBJ2-7 - TRBV25-1 - CASSPSGTYEQYF TGTGCCAGCAGTCCCTCCGGGACCTACGAGCAGTACTTC
TRBJ2-1 - TRBV15 TRBD2 CATSRESVRLASSSYNEQFF TGTGCCACCAGCAGAGAGTCCGTGAGACTAGCGTCGAGCTCCTACAATGAGCAGTTCTTC